Listed here is a single T cell receptor beta chain. Its antigen is undetermined. At one end the junction does not follow the germline gene, possibly because of a read error. Assay: immunoSEQ multiplex PCR; the TCRdb copy retains only in-frame clones and omits some. The sample contains roughly 120,000 clones, approximately 90% of which appear only once. This sample was taken from a study of T cell responses to AZD1222 COVID-19 vaccine. The CDR3 length is 14 residues. Germline loops: CDR1 SGHRS, CDR2 YFSETQ. Whole-study findings and limits: Researchers took repertoire samples only after the peak T cell response had come. Dominant CD4 TCR responses targeted spike regions 160-218 and 743-854. Donors were largely white British and mainly female; clonal diversity was possibly underestimated.

The chain combines TRBV5-1 with TRBJ2-7; TRBD2 matches 12 bases. This TCR was recovered from an adult who received the AZD1222 COVID-19 vaccine. The source material was peripheral blood, sampled 28 days after the second AZD1222 dose. The CDR3 region is CASSLADASGGAEF. DNA for the CDR3: TGCGCCAGCAGCTTGGCCGATGCTAGCGGGGGGGCCGAGTTC. The full variable domain, completed using reference TRBV5-1 and TRBJ2-7, is KAGVTQTPRYLIKTRGQQVTLSCSPISGHRSVSWYQQTPGQGLQFLFEYFSETQRNKGNFPGRFSGRQFSNSRSEMNVSTLELGDSALYLCASSLADASGGAEFGPGTRLTVT.